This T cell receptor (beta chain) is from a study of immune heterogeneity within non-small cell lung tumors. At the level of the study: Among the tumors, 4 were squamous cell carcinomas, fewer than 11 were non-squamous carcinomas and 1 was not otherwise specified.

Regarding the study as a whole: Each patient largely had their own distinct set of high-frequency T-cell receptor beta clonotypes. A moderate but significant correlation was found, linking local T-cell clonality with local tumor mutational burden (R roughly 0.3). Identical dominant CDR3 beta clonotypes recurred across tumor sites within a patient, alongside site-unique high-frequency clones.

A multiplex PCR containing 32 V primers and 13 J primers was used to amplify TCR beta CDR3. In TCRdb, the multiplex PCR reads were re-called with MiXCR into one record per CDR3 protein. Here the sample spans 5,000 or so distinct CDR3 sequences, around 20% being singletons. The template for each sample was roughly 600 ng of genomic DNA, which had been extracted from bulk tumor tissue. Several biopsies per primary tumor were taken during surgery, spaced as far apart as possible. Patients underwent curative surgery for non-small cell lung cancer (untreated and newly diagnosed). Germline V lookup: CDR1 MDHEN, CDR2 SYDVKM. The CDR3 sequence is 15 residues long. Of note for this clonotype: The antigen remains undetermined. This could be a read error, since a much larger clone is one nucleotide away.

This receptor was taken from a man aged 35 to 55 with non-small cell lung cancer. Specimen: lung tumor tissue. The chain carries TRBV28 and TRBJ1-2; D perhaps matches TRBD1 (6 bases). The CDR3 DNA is TGTGACAGCAGTTTTGGAGGGGGAGGGTTTTATGGCTACACCTTC. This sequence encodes CDSSFGGGGFYGYTF.